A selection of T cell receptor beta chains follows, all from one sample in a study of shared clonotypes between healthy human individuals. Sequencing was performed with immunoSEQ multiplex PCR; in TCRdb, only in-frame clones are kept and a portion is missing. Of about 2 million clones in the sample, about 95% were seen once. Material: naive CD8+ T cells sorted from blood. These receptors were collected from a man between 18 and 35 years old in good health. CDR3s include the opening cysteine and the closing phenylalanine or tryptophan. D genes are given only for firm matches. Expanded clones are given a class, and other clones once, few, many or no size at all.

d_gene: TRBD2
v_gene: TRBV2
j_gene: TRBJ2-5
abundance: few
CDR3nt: TGTGCCAGCAGTGGACTAGCGGGGGGACAAGAGACCCAGTACTTC
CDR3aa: CASSGLAGGQETQYF

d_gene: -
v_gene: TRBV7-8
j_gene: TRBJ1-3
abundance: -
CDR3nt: TGTGCCAGCAGCTTAGCGATAGAAGGGCTCGGAAACACCATATATTTT
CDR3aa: CASSLAIEGLGNTIYF

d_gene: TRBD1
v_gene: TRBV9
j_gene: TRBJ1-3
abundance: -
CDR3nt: TGTGCCAGCAGCGTAGCGGTACAGGGGTCCGGAAACACCATATATTTT
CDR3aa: CASSVAVQGSGNTIYF

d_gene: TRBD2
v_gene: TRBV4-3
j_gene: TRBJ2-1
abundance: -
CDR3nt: TGCGCCAGCAGCCAAGATCGCGGGAGGTCCTATGAGCAGTTCTTC
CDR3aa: CASSQDRGRSYEQFF

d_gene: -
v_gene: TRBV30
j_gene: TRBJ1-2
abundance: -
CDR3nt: TGTGCCTGGAGTGGGAACTATGGCTACACCTTC
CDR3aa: CAWSGNYGYTF

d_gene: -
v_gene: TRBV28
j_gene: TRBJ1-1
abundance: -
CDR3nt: TGTGCCAGCAGTAGCCCTCGTACCGGCGCCCCTGAAGCTTTCTTT
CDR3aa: CASSSPRTGAPEAFF

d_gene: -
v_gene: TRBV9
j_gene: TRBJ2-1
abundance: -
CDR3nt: TGTGCCAGCAGCGTAGTGATGGGTAATGAGCAGTTCTTC
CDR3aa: CASSVVMGNEQFF

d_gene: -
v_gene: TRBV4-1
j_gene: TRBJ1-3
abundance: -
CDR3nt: TGCGCCAGCAGCCAGCTACAGGTTGCCATCGCTGGAAACACCATATATTTT
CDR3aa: CASSQLQVAIAGNTIYF

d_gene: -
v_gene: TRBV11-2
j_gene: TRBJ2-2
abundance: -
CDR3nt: TGTGCCAGCAGCCCCGTCCCGTCCGGGGAGCTGTTTTTT
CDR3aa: CASSPVPSGELFF

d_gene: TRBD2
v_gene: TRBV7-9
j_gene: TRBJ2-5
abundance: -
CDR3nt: TGTGCCAGCAGCTTTATGAGCGGGGGGTACCTCGGGGAGACCCAGTACTTC
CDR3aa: CASSFMSGGYLGETQYF

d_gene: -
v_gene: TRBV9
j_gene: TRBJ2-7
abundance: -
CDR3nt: TGTGCCAGCAGCGTAGGAGCAGACGGGGCCTACGAGCAGTACTTC
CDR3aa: CASSVGADGAYEQYF

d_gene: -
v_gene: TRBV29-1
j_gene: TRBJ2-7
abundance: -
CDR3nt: TGCAGCGTTGGATCCGGGAGTTCAATCTACGAGCAGTACTTC
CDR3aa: CSVGSGSSIYEQYF

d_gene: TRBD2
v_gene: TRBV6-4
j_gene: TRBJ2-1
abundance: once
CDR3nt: TGTGCCAGCAGGGAAGCGGGAGACTACAATGAGCAGTTCTTC
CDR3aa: CASREAGDYNEQFF

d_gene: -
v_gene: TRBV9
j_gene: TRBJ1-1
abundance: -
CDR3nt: TGTGCCAGCAGCTCCATTGGACGTGGAAACACTGAAGCTTTCTTT
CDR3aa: CASSSIGRGNTEAFF

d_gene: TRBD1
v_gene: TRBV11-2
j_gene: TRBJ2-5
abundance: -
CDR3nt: TGTGCCAGCAGCTTACCCGACAGGGCAGGAGAGACCCAGTACTTC
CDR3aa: CASSLPDRAGETQYF

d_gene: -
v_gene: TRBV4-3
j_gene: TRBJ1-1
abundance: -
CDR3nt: TGCGCCAGCAGCCAGGTTTACGGAGGAATGAACACTGAAGCTTTCTTT
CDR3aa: CASSQVYGGMNTEAFF

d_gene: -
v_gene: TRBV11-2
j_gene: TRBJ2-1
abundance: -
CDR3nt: TGTGCCAGCAGCTTGCCTCTACGGGGAGGCCCGGCCAATGAGCAGTTCTTC
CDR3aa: CASSLPLRGGPANEQFF

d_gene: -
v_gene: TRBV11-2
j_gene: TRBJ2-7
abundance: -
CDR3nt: TGTGCCAGCAGCTTGGGGGCTTCCTACGAGCAGTACTTC
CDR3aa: CASSLGASYEQYF

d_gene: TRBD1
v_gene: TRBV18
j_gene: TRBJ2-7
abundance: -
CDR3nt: TGTGCCAGCTCACCCATATTGGCAGGGGGCTTGTACGAGCAGTACTTC
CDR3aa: CASSPILAGGLYEQYF

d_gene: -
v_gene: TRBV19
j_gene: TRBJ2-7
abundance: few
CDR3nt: TGTGCCTGGGTCGGGCCCCGCGAGCAGTACTTC
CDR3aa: CAWVGPREQYF

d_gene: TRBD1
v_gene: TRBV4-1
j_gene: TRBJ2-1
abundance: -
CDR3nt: TGCGCCAGCAGCCAAGACTTCAGGACAGGATACAATGAGCAGTTCTTC
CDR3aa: CASSQDFRTGYNEQFF

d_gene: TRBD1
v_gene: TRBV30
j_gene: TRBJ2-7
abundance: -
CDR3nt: TGTGCCTGGGGACAGGGCGACGCGCAGTACTTC
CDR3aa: CAWGQGDAQYF

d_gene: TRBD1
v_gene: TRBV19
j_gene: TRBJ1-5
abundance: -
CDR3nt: TGTGCCAGTTTCCCGGACAGGGAGGGCAATCAGCCCCAGCATTTT
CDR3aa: CASFPDREGNQPQHF

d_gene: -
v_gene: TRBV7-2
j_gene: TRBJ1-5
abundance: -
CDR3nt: TGTGCCAGCAGCTTTCGTTTGGATAGCAATCAGCCCCAGCATTTT
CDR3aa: CASSFRLDSNQPQHF

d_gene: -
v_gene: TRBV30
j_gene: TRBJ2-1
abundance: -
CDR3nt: TGTGCCTGGAGAATCTGGGGACACTACAATGAGCAGTTCTTC
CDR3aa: CAWRIWGHYNEQFF

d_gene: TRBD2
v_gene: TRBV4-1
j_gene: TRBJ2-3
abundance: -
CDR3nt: TGCGCCAGCAGCCAAGACACTGAAGGACTAGCCGTCACAGATACGCAGTATTTT
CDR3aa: CASSQDTEGLAVTDTQYF

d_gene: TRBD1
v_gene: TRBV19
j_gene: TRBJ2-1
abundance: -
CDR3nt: TGTGCCAGTAGTTCGACAGGGTATGAGCAGTTCTTC
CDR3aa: CASSSTGYEQFF

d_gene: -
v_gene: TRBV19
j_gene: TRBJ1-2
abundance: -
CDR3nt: TGTGCCAGTAGTATAGCCGGGACGCAGAATGGCTACACCTTC
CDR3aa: CASSIAGTQNGYTF

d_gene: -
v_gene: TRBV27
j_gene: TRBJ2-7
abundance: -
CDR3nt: TGTGCCAGCAGCCACCAGTACAGTGCCTACGAGCAGTACTTC
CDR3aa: CASSHQYSAYEQYF

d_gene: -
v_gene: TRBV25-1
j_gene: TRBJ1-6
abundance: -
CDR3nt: TGTGCCAGCAGGACACAGGGAGATTCACCCCTCCACTTT
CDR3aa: CASRTQGDSPLHF

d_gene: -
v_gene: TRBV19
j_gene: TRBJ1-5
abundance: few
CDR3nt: TGTGCCAGTAGTGTGGTACAGGTACAGCCCCAGCATTTT
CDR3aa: CASSVVQVQPQHF

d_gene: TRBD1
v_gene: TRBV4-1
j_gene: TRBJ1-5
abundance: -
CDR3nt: TGCGCCAGCAGCCAAGAAGTCGACAGGGGTGGGTACTATCAGCCCCAGCATTTT
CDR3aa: CASSQEVDRGGYYQPQHF

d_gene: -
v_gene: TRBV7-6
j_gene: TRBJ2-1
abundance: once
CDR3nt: TGTGCCAGCAGCCTCACCCAATACAATGAGCAGTTCTTC
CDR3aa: CASSLTQYNEQFF

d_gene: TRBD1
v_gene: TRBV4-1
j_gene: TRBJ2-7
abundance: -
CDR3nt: TGCGCCAGCAGCCCGAAGGACAGGGGCTCCTACGAGCAGTACTTC
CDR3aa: CASSPKDRGSYEQYF

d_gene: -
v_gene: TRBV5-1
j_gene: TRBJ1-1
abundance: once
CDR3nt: TGCGCCAGCAGCTTGGAGCCGGGTTGGACTGAAGCTTTCTTT
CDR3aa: CASSLEPGWTEAFF

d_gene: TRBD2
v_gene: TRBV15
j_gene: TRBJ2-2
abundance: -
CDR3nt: TGTGCCACCAGCAGAGACCTAGCGGGAGGAGGGTGGGTCGGGGAGCTGTTTTTT
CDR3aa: CATSRDLAGGGWVGELFF

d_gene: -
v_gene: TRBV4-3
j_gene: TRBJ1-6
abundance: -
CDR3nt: TGCGCCAGCAGCCAAGATATGAGCTCCTATAATTCACCCCTCCACTTT
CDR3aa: CASSQDMSSYNSPLHF

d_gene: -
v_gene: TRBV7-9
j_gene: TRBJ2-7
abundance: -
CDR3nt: TGTGCCAGCAGCTCGAACGCCCTTTTCCTCTACGAGCAGTACTTC
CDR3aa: CASSSNALFLYEQYF

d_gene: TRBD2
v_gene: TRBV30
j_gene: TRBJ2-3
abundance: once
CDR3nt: TGTGCCTGGACGATAGCGGGAGGCACAGATACGCAGTATTTT
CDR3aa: CAWTIAGGTDTQYF

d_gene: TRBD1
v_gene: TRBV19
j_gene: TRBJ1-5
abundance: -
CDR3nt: TGTGCCAGTAACCCCGCAGGGGGCGATCCAAGCAATCAGCCCCAGCATTTT
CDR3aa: CASNPAGGDPSNQPQHF

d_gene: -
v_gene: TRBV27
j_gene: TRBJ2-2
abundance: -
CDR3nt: TGTGCCAGCAGTTTACTTCGTCCCTCGGGCACCGGGGAGCTGTTTTTT
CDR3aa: CASSLLRPSGTGELFF

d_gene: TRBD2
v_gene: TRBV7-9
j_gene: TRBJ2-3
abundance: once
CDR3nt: TGTGCCAGCAGCGTCAGCGGGGATCACACAGATACGCAGTATTTT
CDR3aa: CASSVSGDHTDTQYF

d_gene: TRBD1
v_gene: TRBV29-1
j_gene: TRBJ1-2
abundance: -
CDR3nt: TGCAGCGTTGGGGAGGGGGCGGACTATGGCTACACCTTC
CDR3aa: CSVGEGADYGYTF

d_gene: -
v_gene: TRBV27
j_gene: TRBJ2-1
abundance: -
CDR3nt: -
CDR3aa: CASSTSGLLAEQFF

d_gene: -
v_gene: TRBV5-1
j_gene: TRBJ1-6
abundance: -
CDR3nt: TGCGCCAGCAGCCAAAGACGAGGGGACTCACCCCTCCACTTT
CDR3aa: CASSQRRGDSPLHF

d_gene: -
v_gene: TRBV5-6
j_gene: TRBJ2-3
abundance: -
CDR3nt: TGTGCCAGCAGCTGGGCACTGGCAGATACGCAGTATTTT
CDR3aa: CASSWALADTQYF

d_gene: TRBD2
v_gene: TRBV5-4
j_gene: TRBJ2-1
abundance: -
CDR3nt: TGTGCCAGCAGCCGGACTAGCGGGGGGGCCGCGCATGAGCAGTTCTTC
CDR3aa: CASSRTSGGAAHEQFF

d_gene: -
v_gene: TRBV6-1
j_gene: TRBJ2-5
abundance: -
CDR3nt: TGTGCCAGCAGTGAAGGTTCCCCACAGGTCAGAGAGACCCAGTACTTC
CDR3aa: CASSEGSPQVRETQYF

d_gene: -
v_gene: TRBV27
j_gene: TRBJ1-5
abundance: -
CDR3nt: TGTGCCAGCAGTTTATTTTCGGAGAGCAATCAGCCCCAGCATTTT
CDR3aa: CASSLFSESNQPQHF

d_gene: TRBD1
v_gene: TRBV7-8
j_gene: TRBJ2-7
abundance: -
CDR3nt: TGTGCCAGCAGCCTACGGGACGGGACAGATTTCGAGCAGTACTTC
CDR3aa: CASSLRDGTDFEQYF

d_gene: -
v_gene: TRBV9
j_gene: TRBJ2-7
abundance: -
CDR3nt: TGTGCCAGCAGCGTAGATGGGGGAGACTACGAGCAGTACTTC
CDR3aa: CASSVDGGDYEQYF

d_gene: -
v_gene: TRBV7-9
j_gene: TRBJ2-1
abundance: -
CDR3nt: TGTGCCAGCAGCCACGGACCCTACAATGAGCAGTTCTTC
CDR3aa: CASSHGPYNEQFF

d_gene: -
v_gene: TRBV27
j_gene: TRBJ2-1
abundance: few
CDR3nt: TGTGCCAGCAGTCTATCTACCGGGACGGGAGCGTACAATGAGCAGTTCTTC
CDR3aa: CASSLSTGTGAYNEQFF

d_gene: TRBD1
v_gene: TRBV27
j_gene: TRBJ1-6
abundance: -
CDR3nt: TGTGCCAGCAGTTGGACAGGATCCTATAATTCACCCCTCCACTTT
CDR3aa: CASSWTGSYNSPLHF

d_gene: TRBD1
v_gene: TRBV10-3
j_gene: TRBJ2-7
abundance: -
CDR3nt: TGTGCCATCAGTGAGGACAGGGGGGCCTACGAGCAGTACTTC
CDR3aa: CAISEDRGAYEQYF

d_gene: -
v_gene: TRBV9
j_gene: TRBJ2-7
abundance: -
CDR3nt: TGTGCCAGCAGCGTAGACGGGGTGTACGAGCAGTACTTC
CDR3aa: CASSVDGVYEQYF

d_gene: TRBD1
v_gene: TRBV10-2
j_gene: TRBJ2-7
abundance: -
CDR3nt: TGCGCCAGCAGTGAGGACAGGGTTTACGAGCAGTACTTC
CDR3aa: CASSEDRVYEQYF

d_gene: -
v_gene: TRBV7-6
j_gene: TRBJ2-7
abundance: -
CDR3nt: TGTGCCAGCAGCCTCTACTCGTACTCCTACGAGCAGTACTTC
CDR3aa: CASSLYSYSYEQYF

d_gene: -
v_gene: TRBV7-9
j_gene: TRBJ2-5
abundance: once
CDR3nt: TGTGCCAGCAGCTTAAAGACACGACTTGGCGGGCAAGAGACCCAGTACTTC
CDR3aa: CASSLKTRLGGQETQYF